Listed here are 4 T cell receptor beta chains from one sample, sequenced in a study of blood T cell repertoires in COVID-19. Sequenced by immunoSEQ multiplex PCR; TCRdb stores in-frame clones only, minus some. The sample lists about 40,000 clones, roughly 80% occurring once. The sample taken for sequencing was peripheral blood. These TCRs come from a woman in her sixties or seventies with acute or convalescent COVID-19.

This chain connects TRBV18 to TRBJ1-1, with D hard to call. Trimming left V 3 bases short and J 3 bases short, with 8 bases between. CDR3 length: 13 amino acids. The germline gives CDR1 KGHSH, CDR2 LQKENI. The CDR3 nucleotides read TGTGCCAGCTCACCGAGTCTAGACACTGAAGCTTTCTTT. This sequence encodes CASSPSLDTEAFF.

The chain links TRBV10-3 to TRBJ2-3; 8 nucleotides align to TRBD2. Germline CDR1 is ENHRY and CDR2 is SYGVKD. V trimming: 10 bases; J trimming: 4 bases; junction bases outside the gene matches: 10. The CDR3 sequence is 14 residues long. CDR3 amino acids: CATVAGGSADTQYF. The CDR3 DNA reads as TGTGCCACAGTCGCGGGGGGCTCGGCAGATACGCAGTATTTT.

The CDR3 is CASSLQDRVYGYTF. In DNA form, the CDR3 reads TGTGCCAGTAGTTTACAGGACAGGGTCTATGGCTACACCTTC. The chain has TRBV19 and TRBJ1-2; 8 nucleotides match TRBD1. The V gene's germline CDR1 is LNHDA and CDR2 SQIVND (reference sequence). Trimming took 5 bases from V and 4 from J; bases not matched to a gene: 6. This CDR3 spans 14 amino acids. Supplemented by reference TRBV19 and TRBJ1-2, the full variable domain reads DGGITQSPKYLFRKEGQNVTLSCEQNLNHDAMYWYRQDPGQGLRLIYYSQIVNDFQKGDIAEGYSVSREKKESFPLTVTSAQKNPTAFYLCASSLQDRVYGYTFGSGTRLTVV.

The genes are TRBV7-8 and TRBJ1-1, with 9 bases lining up with TRBD1. J gave up 1 base and V 5 bases, and 2 bases lay outside the gene matches. Germline CDR1 is SGHVS and CDR2 is FQNEAQ. The CDR3 sequence is 14 residues long. Written as DNA, the CDR3 is TGTGCCAGCAGCCAGGACAGGGGGAACACTGAAGCTTTCTTT. Its protein product is CASSQDRGNTEAFF.